The 27 T cell receptor beta chains presented below share a single source sample, sequenced in a study of Tregs in tolerant kidney transplant recipients. Measured with immunoSEQ multiplex PCR; TCRdb has only the in-frame clones, and not every one. The sample includes 80,000 or so clones, around nine tenths seen only once; the top ten take about 1.6%. The nonmyeloablative bone marrow transplants came from related graft donors, with transient mixed chimerism. The source was CD4+ T cells from blood (PBMCs), collected 24 months after the transplant. These receptors came from a human patient who received a combined kidney and bone marrow transplant. Some T cells may be the graft donor's.

The chain employs TRBV7-2 and TRBJ2-7, with 14 nucleotides matching TRBD2. Germline V gene data show CDR1 as SGHTA and CDR2 as FQGNSA. The CDR3 has 15 amino acids. V lost 4 bases, J lost 2 bases, and 1 base stayed unmatched. The CDR3 protein is CASSSGLAGAYEQYF. CDR3 DNA: TGTGCCAGCAGCTCGGGACTAGCGGGAGCCTACGAGCAGTACTTC.

This clone was picked up a small number of times. This chain links TRBV7-9 with TRBJ2-5, with 9 bases fitting TRBD1. The CDR3 spans 14 residues. The V segment lost 4 bases and the J segment 2 bases; nucleotides outside the gene matches: 2. CDR1 and CDR2 (germline): SEHNR, FQNEAQ (reference sequence). CDR3 residues: CASSSGTGQETQYF. The CDR3 nucleotides read TGTGCCAGCAGCTCCGGGACAGGGCAAGAGACCCAGTACTTC.

The V gene is TRBV10-3, the J gene TRBJ2-7; TRBD2 agrees at 7 bases. With V trimmed by 8 bases and J by 5 bases, 12 bases remained unmatched. The CDR3 totals 14 residues. Looked up from germline, CDR1 is ENHRY and CDR2 is SYGVKD. CDR3 nucleotides: TGTGCCATCTCGTACGTTGCGGGAGTTGACGAGCAGTACTTC. Its protein is CAISYVAGVDEQYF.

The genes are TRBV28 and TRBJ2-2; possible D gene TRBD1, 6 bases. V gave up 5 bases and J gave up 1 base, with 14 bases separating them. Germline lookup yields CDR1 MDHEN and CDR2 SYDVKM. The CDR3 sequence is 16 residues long. CDR3 DNA: TGTGCCAGCAGTGCGACCGGGACACTGAACACCGGGGAGCTGTTTTTT. Residues: CASSATGTLNTGELFF. The variable domain in full, with the rest retrieved from reference TRBV28 and TRBJ2-2, is DVKVTQSSRYLVKRTGEKVFLECVQDMDHENMFWYRQDPGLGLRLIYFSYDVKMKEKGDIPEGYSVSREKKERFSLILESASTNQTSMYLCASSATGTLNTGELFFGEGSRLTVL.

With regard to this clone: A read error may account for a junction end that differs from germline. The genes are TRBV7-2 and TRBJ2-3, with a possible D match to TRBD2 (6 bases). From germline, CDR1 is SGHTA and CDR2 FQGNSA. CDR3 length equals 14 residues. CDR3 in DNA: TGTGCCAGCAGCTTAGCGCACGGGGGAGAGACTACCCCTTTT. This sequence encodes CASSLAHGGETTPF.

The chain couples TRBV21-1 to TRBJ1-5; the table's D call, TRBD1, has no DNA check behind it. TRBV21-1 represents a pseudogene. The CDR3 runs 16 residues. CDR3 sequence: CANPSPRVIRNQPQHF. CDR3 bases: TGTGCCAATCCTTCACCCAGGGTAATACGCAATCAGCCCCAGCATTTT.

The CDR3 coding sequence is TGCGCCAGCAGCCGACAGTTTAATCAGCCCCAGCATTTT. This gives the protein CASSRQFNQPQHF. This rearrangement joins TRBV4-1 to TRBJ1-5, with D perhaps TRBD1 (5 bases). V lost 4 bases, J lost 4 bases, and 8 bases lay in between. Germline CDR1 is MGHRA and CDR2 is YSYEKL. CDR3 length: 13 amino acids.

This chain uses TRBV7-2 with TRBJ2-1, with a tentative D call TRBD2 (6 bases). Germline V gene sequence: CDR1 SGHTA, CDR2 FQGNSA. CDR3 length equals 11 residues. V lost 3 bases and J lost 14, with 11 bases in between. Here the CDR3 reads CASSLMGLKFF. Written as DNA, the CDR3 is TGTGCCAGCAGCTTGATGGGACTCAAGTTCTTC.

This chain joins TRBV13 and TRBJ2-3, with a possible D match to TRBD1 (6 bases). Trimming removed 7 bases at V and 9 bases at J, with 17 bases between. The CDR3 has 13 amino acids. Germline lookup yields CDR1 PRHDT and CDR2 FYEKMQ (reference sequence). The CDR3: CASIGAPGGTQYF. For the CDR3, the DNA is TGTGCCAGCATCGGCGCCCCTGGGGGCACGCAGTATTTT.

This chain connects TRBV5-1 to TRBJ2-3; 12 bases line up with TRBD1. The CDR3 extends over 16 amino acids. V lost 2 bases to trimming and J lost 2 bases; unmatched junction nucleotides: 3. Per the germline V gene, CDR1 is SGHRS and CDR2 is YFSETQ. CDR3: CASSFGTGGNTDTQYF. In nucleotides, the CDR3 is TGCGCCAGCAGCTTCGGGACAGGGGGCAACACAGATACGCAGTATTTT.

The chain couples TRBV2 to TRBJ1-6; 10 nucleotides line up with TRBD1. Trimming at V came to 4 bases and at J to 3 bases, leaving 18 bases not matched to a gene. Germline assignment: CDR1 SNHLY and CDR2 FYNNEI. CDR3 length: 21 residues. In DNA form, the CDR3 reads TGTGCCAGCAGTGTACTCCGGAATATCTCGACAGGGGGCGTCTATAATTCACCCCTCCACTTT. It codes for CASSVLRNISTGGVYNSPLHF.

V gene TRBV29-1 combines with J gene TRBJ1-1, with unresolved D. V dropped 7 bases and J dropped 4 bases, with 19 bases sitting between them. The germline V gene has CDR1 SQVTM and CDR2 ANQGSEA. This CDR3 spans 14 amino acids. The CDR3 reads CSGSPRGSITEAFF. DNA of the CDR3: TGCAGCGGATCCCCCCGAGGATCGATCACTGAAGCTTTCTTT.

The chain has TRBV7-2 and TRBJ1-6; 9 bases line up with TRBD1. Germline assignment: CDR1 SGHTA and CDR2 FQGNSA. CDR3 length: 15 residues. V shed 0 bases, J shed 11 bases, and the junction held 5 bases outside the gene matches. CDR3 coding DNA: TGTGCCAGCAGCTTAGCGGGACAGGGTTCGGCACCCCTCCACTTT. This gives the protein CASSLAGQGSAPLHF.

The rearrangement links TRBV6-6 to TRBJ2-7; TRBD1 is a possible D gene (5 bases). Trimming shortened V by 0 bases and J by 4 bases, and 7 bases separated the two germline ends. The germline CDR1 and CDR2 sequences are MNHNY and SVGAGI (reference sequence). The CDR3 runs 13 residues. The DNA of the CDR3 is TGTGCCAGCAGTTACTCCGACAGATACGAGCAGTACTTC. It codes for CASSYSDRYEQYF.

CDR3 sequence: CASKPGQGFYEQYF. CDR3 in DNA: TGTGCCAGCAAACCGGGACAGGGATTTTACGAGCAGTACTTC. The V and J genes are TRBV5-4 and TRBJ2-7; TRBD1 aligns across 9 bases. Per germline, CDR1 SGHNT and CDR2 YYREEE (reference sequence). Trimming cost V 6 bases and J 4 bases; bases outside gene matches: 8. The CDR3 spans 14 residues.

The CDR3 DNA is TGTGCCAGCAGCATTAGTGCGGGACAGGGGTACGACGAGCAGTACTTC. Its translation is CASSISAGQGYDEQYF. The V and J genes are TRBV7-7 and TRBJ2-7; 10 bases line up with TRBD1. Germline lookup yields CDR1 SSHAT and CDR2 FNYEAQ (reference sequence). V was pared by 5 bases and J by 5 bases, with 12 bases of the junction left unmatched. The CDR3 has 16 residues.

This chain uses TRBV7-9 with TRBJ2-2; D not certain. Trimming removed 0 bases at V and 0 bases at J, with 5 bases between. This CDR3 is 15 amino acids long. The germline gives CDR1 SEHNR, CDR2 FQNEAQ (reference sequence). CDR3 bases: TGTGCCAGCAGCTTAGCGCTAGCGAACACCGGGGAGCTGTTTTTT. Its protein product is CASSLALANTGELFF.

The chain carries TRBV7-9 and TRBJ2-1, with D maybe TRBD2 (6 bases). The CDR3 sequence is 14 residues long. Trimming left V 6 bases short and J 0 bases short, with 9 bases between. Germline CDR1 reads SEHNR; CDR2 reads FQNEAQ (reference sequence). The CDR3, as DNA: TGTGCCAGCAGGCGGGGAAGCTCCTACAATGAGCAGTTCTTC. It codes for CASRRGSSYNEQFF.

In nucleotides, the CDR3 is TGTGCCAGCAGCTTAGTACAGGGCGAGCAGTACTTC. Translation: CASSLVQGEQYF. The V call is TRBV7-9, the J call TRBJ2-7; maybe TRBD1 (6 bases). Germline V gene lookup returns CDR1 SEHNR and CDR2 FQNEAQ (reference sequence). Trimming cost V 1 base and J 6 bases, with 7 bases left between them. This CDR3 has 12 residues.

The rearrangement links TRBV4-2 to TRBJ2-3; 7 nucleotides agree with TRBD1. This CDR3 contains 16 residues. Germline V gives CDR1 LGHNA, CDR2 YNFKEQ. With 0 bases clipped from V and 3 bases from J, the junction kept 6 bases outside the gene matches. CDR3 region: CASSQDRPTGTDTQYF. As DNA, the CDR3 is TGTGCCAGCAGCCAAGACCGACCGACAGGGACAGATACGCAGTATTTT.

J is TRBJ1-5 and V is TRBV5-5, with D perhaps TRBD1 (6 bases). The CDR3 contains 17 residues. Germline V gene lookup returns CDR1 SGHKS and CDR2 YYEKEE (reference sequence). Trimming removed 2 bases at V and 0 bases at J, with 15 bases between. The CDR3 loop is CASSLLTGRYSNQPQHF. DNA of the CDR3: TGTGCCAGCAGCTTATTAACAGGGCGCTATAGCAATCAGCCCCAGCATTTT.

The rearrangement uses TRBV9 and TRBJ1-2; maybe TRBD1 (6 bases). The CDR3 covers 14 residues. Germline CDR1 is SGDLS and CDR2 is YYNGEE. The V and J ends lost 1 base and 3 bases respectively, with 10 bases between them. The CDR3 reads CASSVSGQYYGYTF. CDR3 DNA: TGTGCCAGCAGCGTATCCGGACAGTACTATGGCTACACCTTC.

CDR3 coding DNA: TGTGCCAGCTTTTCGGGGGGGAGCAATCAGCCCCAGCATTTT. Translation gives CASFSGGSNQPQHF. The chain joins TRBV6-1 to TRBJ1-5; a possible D gene is TRBD1 (5 bases). Between the trimmed V and J ends, which lost 8 bases and 1 base, there was a span of 12 bases. The germline CDR1 and CDR2 sequences are MNHNS and SASEGT. CDR3 length equals 14 residues.

This clone was recorded a few times. This chain uses TRBV10-3 with TRBJ1-2; 7 nucleotides line up with TRBD1. Germline V CDR1 and CDR2: ENHRY, SYGVKD. The V and J ends lost 0 bases and 8 bases, in that order; junction bases with no gene match: 9. CDR3 length: 15 amino acids. Here the CDR3 reads CAISESIGQVSGYTF. As DNA, the CDR3 is TGTGCCATCAGTGAGTCGATTGGACAGGTGAGCGGCTACACCTTC.

The table lists this clone with a count of one. The genes are TRBV4-1 and TRBJ1-1; 8 bases map to TRBD1. Germline CDR1 is MGHRA and CDR2 is YSYEKL. V was clipped by 3 bases and J by 2 bases; unmatched bases: 5. There are 15 residues in the CDR3. This CDR3 is CASSHKGQGNTEAFF. DNA for the CDR3: TGCGCCAGCAGCCACAAAGGACAGGGAAACACTGAAGCTTTCTTT.

The V call is TRBV6-5, the J call TRBJ2-2; the D gene is possibly TRBD1 (6 bases). The CDR3 sequence is 14 residues long. Germline values: CDR1 MNHEY, CDR2 SVGAGI. V lost 9 bases to trimming and J lost 1 base, with 12 bases between them. DNA of the CDR3: TGTGCCAGTAGCCGGGACAAGAACACCGGGGAGCTGTTTTTT. Translation: CASSRDKNTGELFF.

V is TRBV4-1 and J is TRBJ2-3, with 10 bases fitting TRBD2. This CDR3 spans 16 amino acids. The germline V gene encodes CDR1 MGHRA and CDR2 YSYEKL. Trimming at V came to 1 base and at J to 2 bases, leaving 3 bases not matched to a gene. The CDR3 here is CASSQGLAGPTDTQYF. Written as DNA, the CDR3 is TGCGCCAGCAGCCAAGGACTAGCGGGCCCCACAGATACGCAGTATTTT.